A selection of T cell receptor beta chains follows, all from one sample in a study of T cell changes during pregnancy in multiple sclerosis. Here immunoSEQ multiplex PCR was the method, and the copy in TCRdb shows in-frame clones only, minus some. The top ten clones hold about 0.61% of a sample with about 50,000 clones, approximately 91% of them seen once. This sample comprised CD4+ T cells from peripheral blood mononuclear cells, obtained after pregnancy. Source of these receptors: a female donor in good health, enrolled as a control in a pregnancy study. CDR3s include the opening cysteine and the closing phenylalanine or tryptophan. The order of the fields is D gene, J gene, CDR3 length, V gene, clone size, CDR3 DNA, CDR3 protein. A D gene is named only where the DNA matches it firmly. Not every row has a clone size; where given, it reads once, few, many or a size class.

TRBD2 TRBJ2-7 18 TRBV28 - TGTGCCAGCAGCGTAGTAGGGACTAGCGGGAGAACGGCCTACGAGCAGTACTTC CASSVVGTSGRTAYEQYF
TRBD2 TRBJ2-2 14 TRBV11-3 - TGTGCCAGCAGCCTGGGAGGGCGAGCCGGGGAGCTGTTTTTT CASSLGGRAGELFF
TRBD1 TRBJ1-2 13 TRBV9 - TGTGCCAGCAGCAGACAGGGGGCGATAGGCTACACCTTC CASSRQGAIGYTF
- TRBJ2-7 13 TRBV10-1 once TGCGCCAGCAGTGAGGTCGGCAGGGGCGAGCAGTACTTC CASSEVGRGEQYF
- TRBJ1-6 13 TRBV28 few TGTGCCATCGGGGAGTCGGTAAATTCACCCCTCCACTTT CAIGESVNSPLHF
- TRBJ1-6 13 TRBV5-6 - TGTGCCAGCAGCGGTGAGCTAAATTCACCCCTCCACTTT CASSGELNSPLHF
- TRBJ2-7 14 TRBV27 - TGTGCCAGCAGTTTATCGGGCCAGGCCGTCGAGCAGTACTTC CASSLSGQAVEQYF
- TRBJ1-1 16 TRBV9 - TGTGCCAGCAGCGTCTCTCCAGGGGCTAGGAACACTGAAGCTTTCTTT CASSVSPGARNTEAFF
- TRBJ2-2 14 TRBV18 - TGTGCCAGCTCCACAGGGTCTAACACCGGGGAGCTGTTTTTT CASSTGSNTGELFF
- TRBJ2-1 17 TRBV7-2 - TGTGCCAGCAGCTCCACTAACCGACAGGCCAGCTACAATGAGCAGTTCTTC CASSSTNRQASYNEQFF
- TRBJ2-2 14 TRBV19 - TGTGCCAGTAGTATAGGGCAGAACACCGGGGAGCTGTTTTTT CASSIGQNTGELFF
TRBD1 TRBJ1-2 12 TRBV30 - TGTGCCGGCAGACAGGGGTTCTATGGCTACACCTTC CAGRQGFYGYTF
TRBD1 TRBJ2-2 14 TRBV6-5 - TGTGCCAGCAGTCGACAGGGTGGCGCCGGGGAGCTGTTTTTT CASSRQGGAGELFF
- TRBJ1-1 14 TRBV7-2 - TGTGCCAGCAGCCTACCGGGACAGAACACTGAAGCTTTCTTT CASSLPGQNTEAFF
- TRBJ1-5 13 TRBV5-4 - TGTGCCAGCAGCTTGGCGGGAAGGCAGCCCCAGCATTTT CASSLAGRQPQHF
- TRBJ1-1 14 TRBV29-1 - TGCAGCGTTTCATTGACAGCCAAATACACTGAAGCTTTCTTT CSVSLTAKYTEAFF
TRBD1 TRBJ1-5 15 TRBV19 - TGTGCCGTCCGGGACAGGACCATTCCCAATCAGCCCCAGCATTTT CAVRDRTIPNQPQHF
TRBD1 TRBJ2-7 14 TRBV30 - TGTGCCTGGAGGCGGGGGGGACAGGGGGACGAGCAGTACTTC CAWRRGGQGDEQYF
- TRBJ2-7 14 TRBV7-6 - TGTGCCAGCAGCTTGCGGACTCGATCCTACGAGCAGTACTTC CASSLRTRSYEQYF
TRBD1 TRBJ1-5 14 TRBV19 - TGTGCCAGTAGTACGACAGGGTTAAATCAGCCCCAGCATTTT CASSTTGLNQPQHF
- TRBJ1-5 16 TRBV28 - TGTGCCAGCAGTTTATGGCAGGGATTAGGCAATCAGCCCCAGCATTTT CASSLWQGLGNQPQHF
TRBD1 TRBJ1-2 15 TRBV5-8 - TGTGCCAGCAGCTTGGGGGACAGAGAAAGCTATGGCTACACCTTC CASSLGDRESYGYTF
TRBD1 TRBJ1-4 16 TRBV6-6 - TGTGCCAGCAGTTACTCGAGGGGACAGGGACGAGAAAAACTGTTTTTT CASSYSRGQGREKLFF
- TRBJ1-5 15 TRBV7-6 - TGTGCCAGCAGCCCAGGACTGTTTAGCAATCAGCCCCAGCATTTT CASSPGLFSNQPQHF
- TRBJ1-5 16 TRBV19 - TGTGCCAGTAGTTTTACTGACAGCCGTGAAAATCAGCCCCAGCATTTT CASSFTDSRENQPQHF
- TRBJ1-1 17 TRBV5-1 - TGCGCCAGCAGCTTGGGTGATCCCGGGTGGGTGAACACTGAAGCTTTCTTT CASSLGDPGWVNTEAFF
- TRBJ1-3 13 TRBV6-5 once TGTGCCAGCAGGAAACAGGCTTTAAACACCATATATTTT CASRKQALNTIYF
TRBD2 TRBJ2-5 15 TRBV5-6 - TGTGCCAGCAGCGACCGACTAGCGGGAGGAGAGACCCAGTACTTC CASSDRLAGGETQYF
TRBD2 TRBJ2-2 15 TRBV5-4 - TGTGCCAGCAGCTCCGAGGACGGGGGGACCGGGGAGCTGTTTTTT CASSSEDGGTGELFF
- TRBJ2-2 18 TRBV7-6 - TGTGCCAGCACAGGTTGGGGGGTAAAACAAACGAACACCGGGGAGCTGTTTTTT CASTGWGVKQTNTGELFF
- TRBJ1-2 13 TRBV30 - TGTGCCTGGAGTTTTCTTAGCAGCGATGGCTACACCTTC CAWSFLSSDGYTF
- TRBJ1-1 13 TRBV30 - TGTGCCCGCGAGCGGGGGGCCGGGACTGAAGCTTTCTTT CARERGAGTEAFF
- TRBJ1-5 14 TRBV2 - TGTGCCAGCGAATCAACAGGAAGCAATCAGCCCCAGCATTTT CASESTGSNQPQHF
- TRBJ2-1 14 TRBV5-4 - TGTGCCAGCAGCTTGGCCGGAGTAGCCCATGAGCAGTTCTTC CASSLAGVAHEQFF
TRBD1 TRBJ2-3 14 TRBV7-6 - TGTGCCAGCAGCTTAGGGGGACAGACAGATACGCAGTATTTT CASSLGGQTDTQYF
- TRBJ1-1 17 TRBV7-9 - TGTGCCAGCAGCCTCGGTGGTGGGGAGGGCCTGAACACTGAAGCTTTCTTT CASSLGGGEGLNTEAFF
- TRBJ1-1 16 TRBV28 - TGTGCCAGCAGTTCACTAGAATATAGGGTGAACACTGAAGCTTTCTTT CASSSLEYRVNTEAFF
TRBD2 TRBJ2-5 14 TRBV6-4 once TGTGCCAGCAGTGAAGCGGGAGGGCAAGAGACCCAGTACTTC CASSEAGGQETQYF
TRBD2 TRBJ2-5 16 TRBV4-2 - TGTGCCAGCAGCCCCAGACTAGCGGGGCGCCAAGAGACCCAGTACTTC CASSPRLAGRQETQYF
TRBD1 TRBJ1-1 12 TRBV2 - TGTGCCAGCAAGGGGGACAGATTTGAAGCTTTCTTT CASKGDRFEAFF
- TRBJ1-6 15 TRBV30 once TGTGCCTCGACCCTAAGGGGGGGGCCGGATTCGCCCCTCCACTTT CASTLRGGPDSPLHF
- TRBJ2-2 14 TRBV29-1 - TGCAGCATATCTGGGGCAGCAAACACCGGGGAGCTGTTTTTT CSISGAANTGELFF
- TRBJ1-2 15 TRBV6-5 - TGTGCCAGCAGCCGACAGACAGGAATTAACTATGGCTACACCTTC CASSRQTGINYGYTF
TRBD1 TRBJ2-1 14 TRBV5-8 - TGTGCCAGCAGCCAGGACAGGGCCTACAATGAGCAGTTCTTC CASSQDRAYNEQFF
- TRBJ2-5 15 TRBV21-1 - TGTGCCAGCAGCAAATTTGGGGGACTAGCCTGGGCCCAGTACTTC CASSKFGGLAWAQYF
- TRBJ1-4 15 TRBV29-1 - TGCAGCGGGGTTGGCGGGGGCTCCGGTAATGAAAAACTGTTTTTT CSGVGGGSGNEKLFF
TRBD2 TRBJ2-1 15 TRBV7-7 - TGTGCTAGCAGCTCCGGGACTAGCGTCGTCAATGAGCAGTTCTTC CASSSGTSVVNEQFF
- TRBJ2-1 14 TRBV7-2 - TGTGCCAGCAGCTTAACGTCCGGAGTCAATGAGCAGTTCTTC CASSLTSGVNEQFF
- TRBJ2-1 13 TRBV6-4 - TGTGCCAGCAGCCCGACTGACTACAATGAGCAGTTCTTC CASSPTDYNEQFF
- TRBJ1-3 16 TRBV11-2 once TGTGCCAGCAGCTTAGCCAGCGGTTCCTCTGGAAACACCATATATTTT CASSLASGSSGNTIYF
TRBD1 TRBJ2-3 15 TRBV9 - TGTGCCAGCAGCACGCGACAGGGGATCGCAGATACGCAGTATTTT CASSTRQGIADTQYF
- TRBJ2-1 15 TRBV7-9 - TGTGCCAGCAGCTTTCCGGTCCCTACCTCCAATGAGCAGTTCTTC CASSFPVPTSNEQFF
TRBD2 TRBJ2-7 15 TRBV2 - TGTGCCAGCAGTGCGACTAGCGGGGTCCTCTACGAGCAGTACTTC CASSATSGVLYEQYF
TRBD2 TRBJ2-1 15 TRBV7-9 - TGTGCCAGCAGCCGGGTAGCGGGAGTTGCGTATGAGCAGTTCTTC CASSRVAGVAYEQFF
TRBD2 TRBJ2-3 14 TRBV29-1 - TGCAGCGTTGCCTGGACTAGCGGCACAGATACGCAGTATTTT CSVAWTSGTDTQYF
TRBD1 TRBJ2-7 14 TRBV5-5 - TGTGCCAGCAGCTTTAGACAGGGGGTAAACGAGCAGTACTTC CASSFRQGVNEQYF
- TRBJ1-1 11 TRBV20-1 - TGCAGCGGGAGTGGATCCACTGAAGCTTTCTTT CSGSGSTEAFF
- TRBJ1-1 14 TRBV6-5 once TGTGCCGGCAGTTACTCCGGGGGGCCGGGTGAAGCTTTCTTT CAGSYSGGPGEAFF
TRBD2 TRBJ2-2 16 TRBV18 few TGTGCCAGCTCACCACTTGCTAGCGGGGAAACCGGGGAGCTGTTTTTT CASSPLASGETGELFF
TRBD1 TRBJ1-1 14 TRBV5-1 - TGCGCCAGCAGCCTGACAGGGGGCAACACTGAAGCTTTCTTT CASSLTGGNTEAFF